This entry lists 2 T cell receptor beta chains sequenced from one sample in a study of cytomegalovirus exposure and HLA in healthy donors. Primers included in the PCR were 60 Vbeta and 13 Jbeta primers. Data came from immunoSEQ multiplex PCR; TCRdb stores just in-frame clones and leaves some out. The sample lists 110,000 to 150,000 clones, around 9.7% occurring once. Sequenced sample: PBMCs. The source is a man in his fifties in good health and CMV-seronegative.

This chain joins TRBV7-8 and TRBJ2-7, with TRBD2 identical over 11 bases. The V gene's germline CDR1 is SGHVS and CDR2 FQNEAQ. Unmatched junction bases numbered 2, after V lost 1 base and J lost 0 bases. The CDR3 has 16 amino acids. The CDR3 loop is CASSLGTSGSSYEQYF. CDR3 DNA sequence: TGTGCCAGCAGCTTAGGTACTAGCGGGAGCTCCTACGAGCAGTACTTC.

The rearrangement joins TRBV6-6 to TRBJ1-1, with D perhaps TRBD1 (6 bases). V dropped 6 bases and J dropped 5 bases, with 13 bases sitting between them. This CDR3 is 13 amino acids long. CDR1 and CDR2 (germline): MNHNY, SVGAGI (reference sequence). The CDR3 is CASRPTGMTEAFF. The DNA of the CDR3 is TGTGCCAGCAGACCGACAGGCATGACTGAAGCTTTCTTT.